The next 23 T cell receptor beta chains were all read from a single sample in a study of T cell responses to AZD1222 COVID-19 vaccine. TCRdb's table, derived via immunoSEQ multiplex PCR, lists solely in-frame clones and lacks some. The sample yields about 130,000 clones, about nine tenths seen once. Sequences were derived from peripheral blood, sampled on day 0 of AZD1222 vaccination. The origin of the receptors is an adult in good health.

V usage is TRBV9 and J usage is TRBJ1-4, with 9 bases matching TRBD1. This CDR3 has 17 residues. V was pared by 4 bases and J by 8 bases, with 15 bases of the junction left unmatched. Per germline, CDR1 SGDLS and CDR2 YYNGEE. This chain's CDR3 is CASSPTLGQGTWEKLFF. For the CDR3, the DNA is TGTGCCAGCAGCCCTACTCTTGGACAGGGGACATGGGAAAAACTGTTTTTT.

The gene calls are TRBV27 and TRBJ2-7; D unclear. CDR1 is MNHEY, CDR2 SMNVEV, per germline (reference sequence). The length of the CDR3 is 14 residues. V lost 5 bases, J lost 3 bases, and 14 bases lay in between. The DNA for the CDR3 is TGTGCCAGCAGTCGGCCGCCAGAGATCTACGAGCAGTACTTC. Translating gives CASSRPPEIYEQYF.

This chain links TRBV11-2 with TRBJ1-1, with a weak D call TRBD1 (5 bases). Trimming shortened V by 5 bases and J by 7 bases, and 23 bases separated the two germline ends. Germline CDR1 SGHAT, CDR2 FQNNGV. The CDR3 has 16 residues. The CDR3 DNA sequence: TGTGCCAGCAGCCCCCGAATTTGGGGGGGAAAGAATGAAGCTTTCTTT. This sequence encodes CASSPRIWGGKNEAFF.

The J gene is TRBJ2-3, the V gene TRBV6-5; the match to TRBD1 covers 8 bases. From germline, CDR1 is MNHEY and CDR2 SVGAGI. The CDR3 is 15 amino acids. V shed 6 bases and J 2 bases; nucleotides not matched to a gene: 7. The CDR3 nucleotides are TGTGCCAGCAGCCTTCAGACAGGGGCCACAGATACGCAGTATTTT. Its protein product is CASSLQTGATDTQYF.

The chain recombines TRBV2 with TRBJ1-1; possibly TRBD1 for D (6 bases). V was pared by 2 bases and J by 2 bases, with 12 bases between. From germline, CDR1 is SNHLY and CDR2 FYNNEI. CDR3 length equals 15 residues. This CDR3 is CASSEPGRGNTEAFF. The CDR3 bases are TGTGCCAGCAGTGAACCGGGCAGGGGTAACACTGAAGCTTTCTTT.

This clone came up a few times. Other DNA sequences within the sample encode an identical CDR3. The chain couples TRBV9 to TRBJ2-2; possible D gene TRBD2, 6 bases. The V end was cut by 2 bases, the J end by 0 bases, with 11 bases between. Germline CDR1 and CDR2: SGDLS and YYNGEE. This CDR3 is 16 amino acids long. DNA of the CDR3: TGTGCCAGCAGCGTGGGACTGGCCGCGAACACCGGGGAGCTGTTTTTT. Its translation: CASSVGLAANTGELFF.

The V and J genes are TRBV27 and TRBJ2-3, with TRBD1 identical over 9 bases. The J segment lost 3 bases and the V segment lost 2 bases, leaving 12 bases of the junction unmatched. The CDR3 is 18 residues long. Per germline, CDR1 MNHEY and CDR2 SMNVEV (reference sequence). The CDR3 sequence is CASSLRPPQGASTDTQYF. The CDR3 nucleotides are TGTGCCAGCAGTTTACGCCCCCCACAGGGGGCGAGTACAGATACGCAGTATTTT.

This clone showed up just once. This chain's CDR3 is CASSVGRGLGDTEAFF. Written as DNA, the CDR3 is TGTGCCAGCAGCGTAGGCAGGGGGCTGGGAGACACTGAAGCTTTCTTT. The chain employs TRBV9 and TRBJ1-1, with TRBD1 matching over 8 bases. The CDR3 covers 16 residues. Trimming removed 0 bases from V and 3 bases from J; junction bases left unmatched: 7. Germline V gives CDR1 SGDLS, CDR2 YYNGEE. The variable domain in full, with the rest retrieved from reference TRBV9 and TRBJ1-1, is DSGVTQTPKHLITATGQRVTLRCSPRSGDLSVYWYQQSLDQGLQFLIQYYNGEERAKGNILERFSAQQFPDLHSELNLSSLELGDSALYFCASSVGRGLGDTEAFFGQGTRLTVV.

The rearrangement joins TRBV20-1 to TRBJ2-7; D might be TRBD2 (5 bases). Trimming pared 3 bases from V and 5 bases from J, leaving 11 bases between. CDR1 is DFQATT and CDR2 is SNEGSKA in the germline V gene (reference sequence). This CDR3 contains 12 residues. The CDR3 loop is CSASSGFDEQYF. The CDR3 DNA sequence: TGCAGTGCTAGTTCGGGGTTCGACGAGCAGTACTTC.

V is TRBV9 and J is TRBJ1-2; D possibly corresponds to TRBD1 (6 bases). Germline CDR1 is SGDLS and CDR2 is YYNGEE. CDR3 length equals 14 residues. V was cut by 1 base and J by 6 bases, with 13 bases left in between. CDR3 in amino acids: CASSVKQGVDGYTF. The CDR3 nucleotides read TGTGCCAGCAGCGTAAAACAGGGAGTCGATGGCTACACCTTC.

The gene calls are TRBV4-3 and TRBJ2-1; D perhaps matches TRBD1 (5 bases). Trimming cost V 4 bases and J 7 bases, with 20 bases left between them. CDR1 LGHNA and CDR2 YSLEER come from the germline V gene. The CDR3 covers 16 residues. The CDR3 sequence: CASSPSWTPQRNEQFF. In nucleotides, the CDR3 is TGCGCCAGCAGCCCCTCATGGACACCTCAGAGGAATGAGCAGTTCTTC.

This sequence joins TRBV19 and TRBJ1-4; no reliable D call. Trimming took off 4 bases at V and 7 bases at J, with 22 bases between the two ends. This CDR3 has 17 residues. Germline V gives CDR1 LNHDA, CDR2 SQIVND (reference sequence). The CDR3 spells CASSTYSPLGTAEKLFF. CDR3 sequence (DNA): TGTGCCAGTAGTACTTACAGCCCGCTTGGAACGGCTGAAAAACTGTTTTTT.

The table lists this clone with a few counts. CDR3 coding DNA: TGTGCCAGCATGCAGGGCCAGCTAAATGAAAAACTGTTTTTT. Translated, it gives CASMQGQLNEKLFF. J is TRBJ1-4 and V is TRBV6-6; D is perhaps TRBD1 (5 bases). The CDR3 is 14 amino acids. V lost 7 bases and J 5 bases, leaving 14 bases between the germline ends. The germline V gene encodes CDR1 MNHNY and CDR2 SVGAGI (reference sequence).

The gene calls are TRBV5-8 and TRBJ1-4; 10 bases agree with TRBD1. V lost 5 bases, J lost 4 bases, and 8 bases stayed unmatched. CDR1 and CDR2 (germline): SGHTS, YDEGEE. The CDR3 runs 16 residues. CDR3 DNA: TGTGCCAGCAGTTCCGACAGGGGGCAAGTTAATGAAAAACTGTTTTTT. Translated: CASSSDRGQVNEKLFF.

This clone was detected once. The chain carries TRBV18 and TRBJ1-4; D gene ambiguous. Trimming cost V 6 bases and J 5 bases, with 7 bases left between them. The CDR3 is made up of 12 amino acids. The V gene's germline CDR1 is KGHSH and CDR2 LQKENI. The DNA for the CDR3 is TGTGCCAGCTCTTCCCTGAATGAAAAACTGTTTTTT. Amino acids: CASSSLNEKLFF.

The CDR3, as DNA: TGTGCCAGTAGTATTCACAGGGGGGAGACCTCCTATGGCTACACCTTC. Its translation: CASSIHRGETSYGYTF. The rearrangement links TRBV19 to TRBJ1-2; 8 nucleotides line up with TRBD1. The germline CDR1 and CDR2 sequences are LNHDA and SQIVND (reference sequence). V lost 3 bases, J lost 4 bases, and 10 bases stayed unmatched. This CDR3 comprises 16 residues. Full variable domain (remainder filled in from reference TRBV19 and TRBJ1-2): DGGITQSPKYLFRKEGQNVTLSCEQNLNHDAMYWYRQDPGQGLRLIYYSQIVNDFQKGDIAEGYSVSREKKESFPLTVTSAQKNPTAFYLCASSIHRGETSYGYTFGSGTRLTVV.

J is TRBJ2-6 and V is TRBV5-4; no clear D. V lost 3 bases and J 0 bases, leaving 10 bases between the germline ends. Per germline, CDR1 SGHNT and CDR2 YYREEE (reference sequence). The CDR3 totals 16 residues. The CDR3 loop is CASSSAGGSGANVLTF. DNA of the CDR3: TGTGCCAGCAGCTCCGCAGGCGGCTCTGGGGCCAACGTCCTGACTTTC.

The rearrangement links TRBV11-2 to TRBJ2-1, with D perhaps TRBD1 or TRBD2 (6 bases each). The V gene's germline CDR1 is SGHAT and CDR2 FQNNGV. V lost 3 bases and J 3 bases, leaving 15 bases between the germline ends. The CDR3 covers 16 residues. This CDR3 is CASSLRGDTSYNEQFF. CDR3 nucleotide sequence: TGTGCCAGCAGCTTGCGCGGGGACACAAGCTACAATGAGCAGTTCTTC.

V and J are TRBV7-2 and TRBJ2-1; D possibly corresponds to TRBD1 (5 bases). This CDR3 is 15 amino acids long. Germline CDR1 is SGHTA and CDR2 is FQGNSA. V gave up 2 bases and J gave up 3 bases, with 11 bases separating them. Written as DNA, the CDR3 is TGTGCCAGCAGCTTATCTATAGGGGACTACAATGAGCAGTTCTTC. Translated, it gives CASSLSIGDYNEQFF.

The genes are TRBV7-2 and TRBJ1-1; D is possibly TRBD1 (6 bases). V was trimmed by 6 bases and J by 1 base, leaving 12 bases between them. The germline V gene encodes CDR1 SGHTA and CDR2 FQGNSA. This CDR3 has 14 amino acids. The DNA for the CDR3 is TGTGCCAGCAGACCGGGACAAACGAACACTGAAGCTTTCTTT. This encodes CASRPGQTNTEAFF.

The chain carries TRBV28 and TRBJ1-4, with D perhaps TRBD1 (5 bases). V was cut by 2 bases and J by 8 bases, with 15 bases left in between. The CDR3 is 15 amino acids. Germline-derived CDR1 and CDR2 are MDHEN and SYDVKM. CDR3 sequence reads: CASSLAQGGYEKLFF. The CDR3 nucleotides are TGTGCCAGCAGTTTAGCCCAGGGTGGGTACGAAAAACTGTTTTTT.

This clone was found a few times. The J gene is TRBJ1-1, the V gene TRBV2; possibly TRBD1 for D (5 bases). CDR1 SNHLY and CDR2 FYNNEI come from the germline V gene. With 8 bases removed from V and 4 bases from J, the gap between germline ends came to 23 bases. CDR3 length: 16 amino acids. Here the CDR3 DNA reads TGTGCCAGCCGGAACTGGTCCGGGGGTAGGGTCACTGAAGCTTTCTTT. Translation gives CASRNWSGGRVTEAFF.

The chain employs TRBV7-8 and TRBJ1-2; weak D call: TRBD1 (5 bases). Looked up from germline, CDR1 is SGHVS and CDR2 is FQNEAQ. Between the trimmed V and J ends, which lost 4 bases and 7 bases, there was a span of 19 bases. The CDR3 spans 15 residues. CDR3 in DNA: TGTGCCAGCAGCTCTCAGGGTATCATGTCGAGTGGCTACACCTTC. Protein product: CASSSQGIMSSGYTF.